What follows are 8 T cell receptor beta chains derived from one specimen sequenced in a study of blood T cell repertoires in COVID-19. Only in-frame clones appear in the TCRdb table, and some are missing; sequencing was by immunoSEQ multiplex PCR. The sample consists of fewer than 450,000 clones, around 90% of them appearing once. The sequenced material came from PBMCs or T cells enriched from blood (not recorded which). Every receptor here comes from a man aged 18-30 years who had recovered from COVID-19.

The V gene is TRBV4-1, the J gene TRBJ2-2, with TRBD2 matching 8 bases. Losses at the gene ends were 1 base for V and 2 bases for J; bases not matched to a gene: 3. CDR1 and CDR2 from the germline V gene are MGHRA and YSYEKL. The CDR3 extends over 16 amino acids. This chain's CDR3 is CASSQGGGINTGELFF. CDR3 DNA sequence: TGCGCCAGCAGCCAAGGCGGGGGGATTAACACCGGGGAGCTGTTTTTT.

This chain joins TRBV10-2 and TRBJ1-6, with 8 bases that match TRBD1. This CDR3 has 14 residues. Germline loops: CDR1 WSHSY, CDR2 SAAADI. V shed 7 bases and J 10 bases; nucleotides not matched to a gene: 9. In DNA form, the CDR3 reads TGCGCCAGCACCAGGACAGGGCGTGGGTCACCCCTCCACTTT. This translates into CASTRTGRGSPLHF.

This clone came up a few times. V usage is TRBV6-5 and J usage is TRBJ1-5, with D maybe TRBD1 (6 bases). CDR3 length: 14 amino acids. Trimming removed 7 bases at V and 3 bases at J, with 13 bases between. The germline V gene has CDR1 MNHEY and CDR2 SVGAGI. This CDR3 reads CASNRQATNQPQHF. The DNA of the CDR3 is TGTGCCAGCAACAGACAGGCGACCAATCAGCCCCAGCATTTT.

The V gene is TRBV18, the J gene TRBJ2-1; 7 positions match TRBD2. Germline V gives CDR1 KGHSH, CDR2 LQKENI. The CDR3 is made up of 16 amino acids. V lost 0 bases and J lost 7; bases outside the gene matches: 9. CDR3 bases: TGTGCCAGCTCACCACCTGGTGCCTCCGGGAGGAATGAGCAGTTCTTC. The encoded protein is CASSPPGASGRNEQFF.

Here the CDR3 reads CASSIGTGDEAFF. The DNA for the CDR3 is TGCGCCAGCAGCATCGGGACAGGGGATGAAGCTTTCTTT. The rearrangement joins TRBV5-1 to TRBJ1-1; 10 bases align to TRBD1. Unmatched junction bases numbered 4, after V lost 4 bases and J lost 7 bases. From germline, CDR1 is SGHRS and CDR2 YFSETQ. The CDR3 sequence is 13 residues long.

With respect to this clone: Other nucleotide sequences from this sample produce the same CDR3. The chain employs TRBV18 and TRBJ2-5; D remains ambiguous. This CDR3 spans 13 amino acids. Trimming left V 6 bases short and J 1 base short, with 9 bases between. Germline-derived CDR1 and CDR2 are KGHSH and LQKENI. The CDR3 region is CASSPGAQETQYF. CDR3 DNA sequence: TGTGCCAGCTCCCCAGGAGCCCAAGAGACCCAGTACTTC.

The V and J genes are TRBV7-9 and TRBJ2-1; 9 positions agree with TRBD2. The CDR3 is 15 amino acids. Trimming removed 5 bases from V and 3 bases from J; junction bases left unmatched: 5. Germline-derived CDR1 and CDR2 are SEHNR and FQNEAQ (reference sequence). CDR3: CASSGSGGHYNEQFF. DNA for the CDR3: TGTGCCAGCAGCGGTAGCGGGGGCCACTACAATGAGCAGTTCTTC.

This sequence joins TRBV5-1 and TRBJ2-7; 9 nucleotides match TRBD2. There are 14 residues in the CDR3. Trimming cost V 1 base and J 4 bases; bases outside gene matches: 3. Per the germline V gene, CDR1 is SGHRS and CDR2 is YFSETQ. The chain's CDR3 is CASSLSSGRYEQYF. For the CDR3, the DNA is TGCGCCAGCAGCTTGTCAAGCGGGAGGTACGAGCAGTACTTC.